Shown below are 21 T cell receptor beta chains from a single sample sequenced in a study of blood T cell repertoires in COVID-19. Some clones are missing from TCRdb's copy, which holds only in-frame ones; the method was immunoSEQ multiplex PCR. The data contain 140,000 to 150,000 clones, 87% of them singletons. Sequenced input: peripheral blood. The receptor source for this set is a man between 45 and 60 years old who had recovered from COVID-19.

This chain connects TRBV5-6 to TRBJ1-5; 10 bases are shared with TRBD1. From germline, CDR1 is SGHDT and CDR2 YYEEEE. After removal of 3 bases from V and 0 bases from J, the junction contained 12 bases not matched to a gene. The CDR3 contains 19 residues. The CDR3: CASSSDRGLQSDSNQPQHF. CDR3 in DNA: TGTGCCAGCAGCTCCGACAGGGGGCTGCAATCCGATAGCAATCAGCCCCAGCATTTT. Full variable domain (remainder filled in from reference TRBV5-6 and TRBJ1-5): DAGVTQSPTHLIKTRGQQVTLRCSPKSGHDTVSWYQQALGQGPQFIFQYYEEEERQRGNFPDRFSGHQFPNYSSELNVNALLLGDSALYLCASSSDRGLQSDSNQPQHFGDGTRLSIL.

This chain joins TRBV5-1 and TRBJ1-1, with a tentative D call TRBD1 (6 bases). Germline V CDR1 and CDR2: SGHRS, YFSETQ. V shed 0 bases and J shed 8 bases, with 20 bases lying between them. The length of the CDR3 is 16 residues. The CDR3 reads CASSLVQGRRGAEAFF. CDR3 coding DNA: TGCGCCAGCAGCTTGGTACAGGGTAGAAGGGGCGCAGAAGCTTTCTTT.

This clone has only a few counts. The chain links TRBV10-2 to TRBJ2-5; 9 nucleotides align to TRBD2. The CDR3 runs 16 residues. The J segment lost 5 bases and the V segment lost 3 bases, leaving 10 bases of the junction unmatched. Germline loops: CDR1 WSHSY, CDR2 SAAADI. The CDR3 region has the DNA TGCGCCAGCAGTGATATTAGCGGGGGTTTCCGGGAGACCCAGTACTTC. It translates to CASSDISGGFRETQYF.

The J gene is TRBJ2-7, the V gene TRBV18, with 9 bases matching TRBD1. This CDR3 has 15 residues. CDR1 is KGHSH and CDR2 is LQKENI in the germline V gene. The trim removed 6 bases at V and 3 bases at J, leaving 9 bases unmatched. CDR3: CASSSWETGGYEQYF. As DNA, the CDR3 is TGTGCCAGCTCCTCTTGGGAGACAGGGGGCTACGAGCAGTACTTC.

The chain recombines TRBV6-6 with TRBJ2-7; TRBD1 might be the D (5 bases). Germline V gives CDR1 MNHNY, CDR2 SVGAGI (reference sequence). Trimming removed 5 bases at V and 0 bases at J, with 8 bases between. The CDR3 consists of 13 residues. The CDR3 is CASSPQDSYEQYF. In DNA form, the CDR3 reads TGTGCCAGCAGTCCACAGGACTCCTACGAGCAGTACTTC.

The chain employs TRBV12-3 or TRBV12-4 and TRBJ1-2, with a possible D match to TRBD1 (5 bases). With 5 bases removed from V and 8 bases from J, the gap between germline ends came to 15 bases. The CDR3 loop spans 13 amino acids. The CDR3 nucleotides read TGTGCCAGCAGTAAGGGGCTTCTCGGCGGCTACACCTTC. It translates to CASSKGLLGGYTF.

The chain links TRBV11-2 to TRBJ1-6; D is possibly TRBD1 (5 bases). Trimming removed 1 base from V and 0 bases from J, with 13 bases in between. Germline CDR1 SGHAT, CDR2 FQNNGV. The CDR3 is 18 amino acids. CDR3 DNA: TGTGCCAGCAGCTTAGGCGCACAGGTCCTCTCCTATAATTCACCCCTCCACTTT. Residues: CASSLGAQVLSYNSPLHF. The variable domain in full, with the rest retrieved from reference TRBV11-2 and TRBJ1-6, is EAGVAQSPRYKIIEKRQSVAFWCNPISGHATLYWYQQILGQGPKLLIQFQNNGVVDDSQLPKDRFSAERLKGVDSTLKIQPAKLEDSAVYLCASSLGAQVLSYNSPLHFGNGTRLTVT.

This chain joins TRBV3-1 (or the pseudogene TRBV3-2) and TRBJ2-3; D is unclear. Trimming pared 4 bases from V and 3 bases from J, leaving 17 bases between. From germline, CDR1 is LGHDT and CDR2 YNNKEL (reference sequence). The CDR3 sequence is 16 residues long. The CDR3 nucleotides read TGTGCCAGCAGCCCCCATCCCAGGTTCTCTACAGATACGCAGTATTTT. Amino acids: CASSPHPRFSTDTQYF.

The chain couples TRBV7-6 to TRBJ2-1; 8 bases line up with TRBD1. This CDR3 spans 15 amino acids. V dropped 5 bases and J dropped 2; count of bases not matched to a gene: 5. The V gene's germline CDR1 is SGHVS and CDR2 FNYEAQ. In DNA, the CDR3 is TGTGCCAGCAGCCCAGGGACAGGACCCTACAATGAGCAGTTCTTC. This sequence encodes CASSPGTGPYNEQFF. The complete variable domain, with remaining parts taken from reference TRBV7-6 and TRBJ2-1, reads GAGVSQSPRYKVTKRGQDVALRCDPISGHVSLYWYRQALGQGPEFLTYFNYEAQQDKSGLPNDRFSAERPEGSISTLTIQRTEQRDSAMYRCASSPGTGPYNEQFFGPGTRLTVL.

This chain joins TRBV27 and TRBJ2-2, with TRBD2 matching over 7 bases. Looked up from germline, CDR1 is MNHEY and CDR2 is SMNVEV (reference sequence). This CDR3 spans 15 amino acids. The junction had 7 bases not matched to a gene; V was cut back by 3 bases and J by 6 bases. The CDR3 sequence: CASSFYPGGAGELFF. In nucleotides, the CDR3 is TGTGCCAGCAGTTTTTATCCGGGAGGCGCCGGGGAGCTGTTTTTT.

CDR3 DNA sequence: TGTGCCAGCAGTTTATATCGGACTAGCGACTATGGCTACACCTTC. Amino acids: CASSLYRTSDYGYTF. This sequence joins TRBV5-4 and TRBJ1-2; no firm D call. Looked up from germline, CDR1 is SGHNT and CDR2 is YYREEE (reference sequence). Trimming pared 5 bases from V and 3 bases from J, leaving 17 bases between. This CDR3 has 15 amino acids.

In this sample, this clone turned up a few times. The chain employs TRBV29-1 and TRBJ2-5, with TRBD2 identical over 8 bases. Germline-derived CDR1 and CDR2 are SQVTM and ANQGSEA. J was trimmed by 2 bases and V by 8 bases; bases with no gene match: 10. CDR3 length equals 14 residues. The chain's CDR3 is CSYSGGAGQETQYF. DNA of the CDR3: TGCAGCTACTCGGGGGGGGCAGGGCAAGAGACCCAGTACTTC.

This clone showed up just once. The rearrangement uses TRBV2 and TRBJ1-1, with TRBD1 identical over 9 bases. Germline V gene lookup returns CDR1 SNHLY and CDR2 FYNNEI. The V and J ends lost 5 bases and 1 base, in that order; junction bases with no gene match: 2. This CDR3 is 14 amino acids long. CDR3 residues: CASSRGQGNTEAFF. The CDR3 region has the DNA TGTGCCAGCAGTAGGGGACAGGGGAACACTGAAGCTTTCTTT.

This chain links TRBV10-3 with TRBJ2-7, with a weak D call TRBD1 (6 bases). The CDR3 consists of 16 residues. Trimming removed 5 bases at V and 5 bases at J, with 22 bases between. Germline V gene lookup returns CDR1 ENHRY and CDR2 SYGVKD. The CDR3 reads CAISFSGTRNINEQYF. In DNA form, the CDR3 reads TGTGCCATCAGTTTTTCCGGGACAAGGAACATAAACGAGCAGTACTTC.

The chain has TRBV5-4 and TRBJ1-1; perhaps TRBD1 as D (6 bases). The CDR3 is made up of 16 amino acids. From germline, CDR1 is SGHNT and CDR2 YYREEE (reference sequence). Trimming stripped 0 bases from V and 5 bases from J, with 17 bases between. The CDR3 spells CASSLDMSGGGTEAFF. In DNA, the CDR3 is TGTGCCAGCAGCTTGGATATGTCGGGGGGCGGGACTGAAGCTTTCTTT.

V and J are TRBV7-2 and TRBJ1-3; 7 bases are a match to TRBD1. Trimming at V came to 5 bases and at J to 3 bases, leaving 7 bases not matched to a gene. This CDR3 comprises 15 residues. The germline gives CDR1 SGHTA, CDR2 FQGNSA. The CDR3, as DNA: TGTGCCAGCAGCACAAACAGGGGTTTTGGAAACACCATATATTTT. Translated: CASSTNRGFGNTIYF.

As to this clone: Compared with germline, one end of the junction differs, possibly owing to a read error. The V and J genes are TRBV24-1 and TRBJ2-7; no clear D gene. Germline CDR1 and CDR2: KGHDR and SFDVKD. The CDR3 totals 14 residues. The chain's CDR3 is CATSDHSRSHEQYF. The CDR3 DNA reads TGTGCCACCAGTGATCACTCTCGCTCCCACGAGCAGTACTTC.

The chain links TRBV6-6 to TRBJ2-7; possibly TRBD2 for D (6 bases). The CDR3 consists of 13 residues. The germline V and J ends were trimmed by 4 bases and 1 base, with 8 bases remaining between them. Germline lookup yields CDR1 MNHNY and CDR2 SVGAGI (reference sequence). The CDR3 region has the DNA TGTGCCAGCAGTTCGCGGGATTCCTACGAGCAGTACTTC. Amino acid sequence: CASSSRDSYEQYF.

The CDR3 region is CASSLARGRVETQYF. For the CDR3, the DNA is TGTGCCAGCAGCTTAGCGAGAGGCAGGGTAGAGACCCAGTACTTC. The rearrangement joins TRBV7-2 to TRBJ2-5; D perhaps matches TRBD1 (5 bases). The germline V gene encodes CDR1 SGHTA and CDR2 FQGNSA. The CDR3 is made up of 15 amino acids. Trimming stripped 0 bases from V and 4 bases from J, with 12 bases between. Using reference TRBV7-2 and TRBJ2-5 for the parts outside the CDR3, the full variable domain is GAGVSQSPSNKVTEKGKDVELRCDPISGHTALYWYRQSLGQGLEFLIYFQGNSAPDKSGLPSDRFSAERTGGSVSTLTIQRTQQEDSAVYLCASSLARGRVETQYFGPGTRLLVL.

This clone has just a few counts. The rearrangement links TRBV11-2 to TRBJ1-3, with TRBD1 matching 7 bases. Germline V gives CDR1 SGHAT, CDR2 FQNNGV. J was trimmed by 4 bases and V by 5 bases; bases with no gene match: 11. The CDR3 totals 16 residues. CDR3 region: CASSLMGQLRGNTIYF. For the CDR3, the DNA is TGTGCCAGCAGCCTAATGGGACAGTTAAGGGGAAACACCATATATTTT.

The CDR3 is CASSLSPVSGLVTEQFF. Written as DNA, the CDR3 is TGTGCCAGCAGCTTAAGCCCCGTTAGCGGTTTGGTTACTGAGCAGTTCTTC. V is TRBV11-2 and J is TRBJ2-1; the D gene is possibly TRBD2 (6 bases). The CDR3 runs to 17 residues. Between the trimmed V and J ends, which lost 2 bases and 9 bases, there was a span of 23 bases. Germline CDR1 reads SGHAT; CDR2 reads FQNNGV.